This T cell receptor (beta chain) emerged from a study of blood T cell repertoires in COVID-19. Clones were read by immunoSEQ multiplex PCR, and TCRdb kept only the in-frame ones, dropping some. The data contain about 83,000 clones, 86% of them singletons. Germline V gives CDR1 SEHNR, CDR2 FQNEAQ (reference sequence). V dropped 1 base and J dropped 4; count of bases not matched to a gene: 8. This CDR3 region has 16 residues. The material sequenced was peripheral blood. The TCR comes from a man over 45 with active COVID-19. The rearrangement uses TRBV7-9 and TRBJ2-3, with TRBD2 matching over 7 bases. The CDR3 DNA is TGTGCCAGCAGCTTAGTGGCGGGAGATGTGGCAGATACGCAGTATTTT. Protein product: CASSLVAGDVADTQYF.